The 22 T cell receptor beta chains below all came from one sample that was sequenced in a study of OX40 agonist ivuxolimab in advanced cancers. Sequencing was performed with immunoSEQ multiplex PCR; in TCRdb, only in-frame clones are kept and a portion is missing. Here the sample spans over 100,000 clones, approximately 92% being singletons. The specimen comprised CD4+ or CD8+ T cells sorted from blood, sampled in a trial of the OX40 agonist ivuxolimab. The receptor set was obtained from an adult with an advanced solid tumor such as melanoma, head and neck, liver or kidney cancer.

The rearrangement joins TRBV7-2 to TRBJ1-1, with 8 bases lining up with TRBD1. Germline trimming cut 4 bases from V and 1 base from J; bases unmatched to any gene: 2. The CDR3 consists of 14 residues. Per germline, CDR1 SGHTA and CDR2 FQGNSA. The CDR3 is CASSYGTGNTEAFF. The CDR3 nucleotides are TGTGCCAGCAGCTACGGGACAGGGAACACTGAAGCTTTCTTT.

The chain employs TRBV5-4 and TRBJ1-2; 8 bases are a match to TRBD1. The CDR3 sequence is 14 residues long. Germline trimming cut 1 base from V and 7 bases from J; bases unmatched to any gene: 6. Germline V gene sequence: CDR1 SGHNT, CDR2 YYREEE (reference sequence). The DNA for the CDR3 is TGTGCCAGCAGCTTGCCAGGGGGCGCATTTGGCTACACCTTC. Translation gives CASSLPGGAFGYTF.

The genes are TRBV28 and TRBJ2-1; 12 nucleotides align to TRBD2. Germline V CDR1 and CDR2: MDHEN, SYDVKM. The CDR3 is made up of 18 amino acids. With 4 bases clipped from V and 7 bases from J, the junction kept 14 bases outside the gene matches. CDR3: CASSSTSGGTSGGNEQFF. CDR3 sequence (DNA): TGTGCCAGCAGTTCCACTAGCGGGGGGACCTCCGGGGGGAATGAGCAGTTCTTC.

V gene TRBV7-8 combines with J gene TRBJ2-7; no clear D. CDR1 SGHVS and CDR2 FQNEAQ come from the germline V gene. The CDR3 extends over 14 amino acids. Trimming removed 4 bases from V and 4 bases from J, with 14 bases in between. CDR3 loop: CASSYVGSWYEQYF. The CDR3 DNA sequence: TGTGCCAGCAGCTACGTCGGTAGCTGGTACGAGCAGTACTTC.

The chain employs TRBV6-6 and TRBJ2-6; TRBD1 agrees at 7 bases. The CDR3 is 15 residues long. The V gene end was trimmed by 6 bases and the J gene end by 2 bases; junction bases not matched to a gene: 4. The germline V gene has CDR1 MNHNY and CDR2 SVGAGI (reference sequence). The CDR3 coding sequence is TGTGCCAGCAGCCTTGACAGGGCTGGGGCCAACGTCCTGACTTTC. Encoded protein: CASSLDRAGANVLTF.

The chain joins TRBV9 to TRBJ1-6, with D maybe TRBD1 (5 bases). V was shortened by 7 bases and J by 6 bases, with 20 bases between the two germline ends. CDR1 and CDR2 (germline): SGDLS, YYNGEE. CDR3 size: 16 residues. CDR3 in amino acids: CASSSRGSLFNSPLHF. CDR3 sequence (DNA): TGTGCCAGCTCTTCCCGGGGCTCCCTTTTTAATTCACCCCTCCACTTT.

The chain recombines TRBV5-5 with TRBJ2-7; D is possibly TRBD1 (6 bases). The CDR3 contains 16 residues. Germline assignment: CDR1 SGHKS and CDR2 YYEKEE (reference sequence). V lost 3 bases and J 7 bases, leaving 23 bases between the germline ends. The CDR3 region is CASSWSPGTRGGEQYF. The CDR3 DNA is TGTGCCAGCAGCTGGAGTCCCGGGACAAGAGGTGGGGAGCAGTACTTC.

This sequence joins TRBV28 and TRBJ2-4; D might be TRBD1 (6 bases). There are 13 residues in the CDR3. The V end lost 10 bases, the J end lost 0 bases, and 10 bases lay between the germline ends. From germline, CDR1 is MDHEN and CDR2 SYDVKM. CDR3 coding DNA: TGTGCCATCTGGGACACAGCCAAAAACATTCAGTACTTC. It codes for CAIWDTAKNIQYF.

The chain links TRBV28 to TRBJ1-3; D perhaps matches TRBD1 (6 bases). V was clipped by 3 bases and J by 0 bases, with 18 bases between them. CDR1 and CDR2 from the germline V gene are MDHEN and SYDVKM. CDR3 length equals 18 residues. Written as DNA, the CDR3 is TGTGCCAGCAGTTTCTATCTCCGGACAGCGAGCTCTGGAAACACCATATATTTT. The encoded protein is CASSFYLRTASSGNTIYF.

Written as DNA, the CDR3 is TGTGCCACCCGGACAGGCGGGGAAAAACTGTTTTTT. Its protein is CATRTGGEKLFF. This rearrangement joins TRBV2 to TRBJ1-4, with 7 bases that match TRBD1. Trimming cost V 10 bases and J 8 bases; bases outside gene matches: 7. CDR3 size: 12 residues. Germline-derived CDR1 and CDR2 are SNHLY and FYNNEI. The complete variable domain, with remaining parts taken from reference TRBV2 and TRBJ1-4, reads EPEVTQTPSHQVTQMGQEVILRCVPISNHLYFYWYRQILGQKVEFLVSFYNNEISEKSEIFDDQFSVERPDGSNFTLKIRSTKLEDSAMYFCATRTGGEKLFFGSGTQLSVL.

V gene TRBV4-3 combines with J gene TRBJ2-5; a possible D gene is TRBD1 (6 bases). The germline gives CDR1 LGHNA, CDR2 YSLEER. V lost 1 base and J lost 5, with 11 bases in between. This CDR3 has 14 amino acids. The CDR3 loop reads CASSQGRRGETQYF. The CDR3 coding sequence is TGCGCCAGCAGCCAAGGGCGCAGGGGCGAGACCCAGTACTTC.

J is TRBJ2-1 and V is TRBV7-2; 9 bases fit TRBD2. The CDR3 runs to 18 residues. V dropped 1 base and J dropped 9; count of bases not matched to a gene: 16. Per germline, CDR1 SGHTA and CDR2 FQGNSA. The CDR3 reads CASSLEVLAGRLGTEQFF. In nucleotides, the CDR3 is TGTGCCAGCAGCTTAGAGGTCCTAGCGGGACGTTTGGGAACTGAGCAGTTCTTC.

The gene calls are TRBV19 and TRBJ1-4; no firm D call. CDR1 is LNHDA and CDR2 is SQIVND in the germline V gene (reference sequence). The V and J ends lost 6 bases and 5 bases respectively, with 16 bases between them. This CDR3 contains 15 residues. DNA for the CDR3: TGTGCCAGTAGGACCGGGCCTCTTAGGAATGAAAAACTGTTTTTT. As protein: CASRTGPLRNEKLFF.

The chain joins TRBV5-1 to TRBJ2-7; 7 bases line up with TRBD1. The CDR3 sequence is 15 residues long. The trim removed 0 bases at V and 2 bases at J, leaving 5 bases unmatched. CDR1 and CDR2 (germline): SGHRS, YFSETQ. CDR3 sequence: CASSLVTGATYEQYF. The CDR3 region has the DNA TGCGCCAGCAGCTTGGTTACAGGGGCGACCTACGAGCAGTACTTC.

This chain joins TRBV7-9 and TRBJ2-7, with D perhaps TRBD2 (6 bases). V lost 4 bases, J lost 4 bases, and 14 bases lay in between. The germline gives CDR1 SEHNR, CDR2 FQNEAQ (reference sequence). The CDR3 sequence is 14 residues long. The CDR3 DNA follows: TGTGCCAGCAGCTCGTCCCGGGACTTGTACGAGCAGTACTTC. Amino acid sequence: CASSSSRDLYEQYF.

The chain recombines TRBV12-5 with TRBJ2-1; TRBD2 matches at 13 bases. The length of the CDR3 is 17 residues. Germline CDR1 reads LGHNT; CDR2 reads FRNRAP. After removal of 2 bases from V and 10 bases from J, the junction contained 11 bases not matched to a gene. Written as DNA, the CDR3 is TGTGCTAGTGGTTTGTCGACCGGGACTAGCGGGACATACGAGCAGTTCTTC. It translates to CASGLSTGTSGTYEQFF. The full variable domain, with the rest looked up from reference TRBV12-5 and TRBJ2-1, is DARVTQTPRHKVTEMGQEVTMRCQPILGHNTVFWYRQTMMQGLELLAYFRNRAPLDDSGMPKDRFSAEMPDATLATLKIQPSEPRDSAVYFCASGLSTGTSGTYEQFFGPGTRLTVL.

The rearrangement links TRBV28 to TRBJ2-1; D uncertain. The CDR3 runs 16 residues. Trimming stripped 2 bases from V and 7 bases from J, with 18 bases between. The germline CDR1 and CDR2 sequences are MDHEN and SYDVKM. The CDR3 sequence is CASSLQANHRLNEQFF. The DNA for the CDR3 is TGTGCCAGCAGTTTACAGGCGAACCACCGCCTGAATGAGCAGTTCTTC.

The chain joins TRBV5-1 to TRBJ1-1; possible D gene TRBD1, 5 bases. V lost 5 bases to trimming and J lost 2 bases, with 10 bases between them. Germline V lookup: CDR1 SGHRS, CDR2 YFSETQ. This CDR3 spans 13 amino acids. The chain's CDR3 is CASRRGLNTEAFF. Written as DNA, the CDR3 is TGCGCCAGCAGGCGGGGCCTAAACACTGAAGCTTTCTTT.

This rearrangement joins TRBV23-1 to TRBJ2-1; 8 nucleotides agree with TRBD1. TRBV23-1 is noted as an ORF with a role that remains uncertain. The CDR3 is 15 amino acids. V was clipped by 4 bases and J by 10 bases; unmatched bases: 12. The CDR3, as DNA: TGCGCCAGCAGTCTACGGGGCAGGGGGCTAGGAGAGCAGTTCTTC. Its protein is CASSLRGRGLGEQFF.

The chain employs TRBV11-1 and TRBJ2-1; D perhaps matches TRBD2 (6 bases). The CDR3 length is 13 residues. With 3 bases removed from V and 12 bases from J, the gap between germline ends came to 15 bases. Germline CDR1 and CDR2: SGHAT and FQDESV (reference sequence). In DNA, the CDR3 is TGTGCCAGCAGCTTCCCCCCGGCCGGGAGGCAGTTCTTC. Translating it yields CASSFPPAGRQFF. The variable domain in full, with the rest retrieved from reference TRBV11-1 and TRBJ2-1, is EAEVAQSPRYKITEKSQAVAFWCDPISGHATLYWYRQILGQGPELLVQFQDESVVDDSQLPKDRFSAERLKGVDSTLKIQPAELGDSAMYLCASSFPPAGRQFFGPGTRLTVL.

Written as DNA, the CDR3 is TGTGCCAGCAGTCCGAGCGGGGGTGGGAACATTCAGTACTTC. This encodes CASSPSGGGNIQYF. The chain links TRBV6-1 to TRBJ2-4, with 8 bases fitting TRBD2. This CDR3 is 14 amino acids long. The junction had 7 bases not matched to a gene; V was cut back by 5 bases and J by 7 bases. Germline CDR1 is MNHNS and CDR2 is SASEGT.

This sequence joins TRBV5-1 and TRBJ2-2; TRBD1 aligns across 9 bases. The junction had 2 bases not matched to a gene; V was cut back by 3 bases and J by 5 bases. The CDR3 contains 14 residues. The germline V gene encodes CDR1 SGHRS and CDR2 YFSETQ. The DNA of the CDR3 is TGCGCCAGCAGCTCCGGGACAGGGACCGGGGAGCTGTTTTTT. This encodes CASSSGTGTGELFF.